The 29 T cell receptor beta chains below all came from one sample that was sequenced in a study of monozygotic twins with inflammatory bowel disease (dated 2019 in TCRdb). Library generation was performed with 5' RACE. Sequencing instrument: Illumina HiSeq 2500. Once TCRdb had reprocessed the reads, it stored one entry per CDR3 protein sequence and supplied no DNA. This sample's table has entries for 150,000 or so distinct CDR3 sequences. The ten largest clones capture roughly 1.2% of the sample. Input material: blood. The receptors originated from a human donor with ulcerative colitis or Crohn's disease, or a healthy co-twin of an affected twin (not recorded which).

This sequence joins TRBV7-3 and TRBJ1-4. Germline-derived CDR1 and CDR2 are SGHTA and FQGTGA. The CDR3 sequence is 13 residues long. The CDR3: CASSLNRGEKLFF.

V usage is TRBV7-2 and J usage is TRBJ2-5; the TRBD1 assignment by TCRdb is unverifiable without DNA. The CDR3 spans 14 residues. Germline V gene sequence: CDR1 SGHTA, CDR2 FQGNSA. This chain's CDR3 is CASSPQGGRETQYF.

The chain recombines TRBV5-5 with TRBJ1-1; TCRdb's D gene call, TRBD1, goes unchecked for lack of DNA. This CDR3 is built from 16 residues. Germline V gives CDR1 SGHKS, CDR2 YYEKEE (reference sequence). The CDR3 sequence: CASSLRRQGLYTEAFF. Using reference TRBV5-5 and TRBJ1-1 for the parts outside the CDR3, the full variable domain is DAGVTQSPTHLIKTRGQQVTLRCSPISGHKSVSWYQQVLGQGPQFIFQYYEKEERGRGNFPDRFSARQFPNYSSELNVNALLLGDSALYLCASSLRRQGLYTEAFFGQGTRLTVV.

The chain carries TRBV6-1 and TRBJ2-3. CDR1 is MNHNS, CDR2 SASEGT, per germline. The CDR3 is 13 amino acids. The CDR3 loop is CASSEVRPDGQYF.

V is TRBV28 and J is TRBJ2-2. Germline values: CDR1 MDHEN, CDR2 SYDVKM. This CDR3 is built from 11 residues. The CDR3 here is CASSLLGELFF.

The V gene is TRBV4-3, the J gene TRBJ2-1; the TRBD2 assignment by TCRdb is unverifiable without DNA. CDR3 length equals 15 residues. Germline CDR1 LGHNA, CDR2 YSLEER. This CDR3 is CASSLREFPYNEQFF.

CDR3 in amino acids: CASSSGTGIGGTQYF. V is TRBV7-8 and J is TRBJ2-5; the D call from TCRdb, TRBD1, cannot be confirmed without DNA. The germline CDR1 and CDR2 sequences are SGHVS and FQNEAQ. This CDR3 has 15 residues.

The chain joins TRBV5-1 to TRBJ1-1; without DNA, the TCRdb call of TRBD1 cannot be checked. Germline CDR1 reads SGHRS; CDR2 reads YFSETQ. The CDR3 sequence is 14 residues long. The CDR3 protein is CASSSRTDNTEAFF. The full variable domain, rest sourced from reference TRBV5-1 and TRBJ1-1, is KAGVTQTPRYLIKTRGQQVTLSCSPISGHRSVSWYQQTPGQGLQFLFEYFSETQRNKGNFPGRFSGRQFSNSRSEMNVSTLELGDSALYLCASSSRTDNTEAFFGQGTRLTVV.

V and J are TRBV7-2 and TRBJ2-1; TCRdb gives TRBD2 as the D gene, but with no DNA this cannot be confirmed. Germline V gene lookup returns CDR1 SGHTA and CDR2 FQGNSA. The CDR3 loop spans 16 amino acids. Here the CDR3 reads CASSQTSASSYNEQFF.

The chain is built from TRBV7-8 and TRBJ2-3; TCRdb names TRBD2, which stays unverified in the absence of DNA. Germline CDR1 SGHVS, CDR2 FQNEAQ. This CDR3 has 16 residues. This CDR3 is CASSPTLAGSTDTQYF.

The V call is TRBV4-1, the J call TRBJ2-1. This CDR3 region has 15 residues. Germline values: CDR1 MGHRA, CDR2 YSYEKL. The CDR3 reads CASSQWGSSYNEQFF.

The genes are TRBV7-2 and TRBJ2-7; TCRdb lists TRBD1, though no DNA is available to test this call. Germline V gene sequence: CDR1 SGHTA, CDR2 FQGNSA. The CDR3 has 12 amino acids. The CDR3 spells CASSSPGHEQYF.

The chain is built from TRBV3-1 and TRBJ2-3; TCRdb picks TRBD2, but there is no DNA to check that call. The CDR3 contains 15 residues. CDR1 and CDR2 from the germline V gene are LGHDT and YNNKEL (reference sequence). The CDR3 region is CASSFRLVFTDTQYF.

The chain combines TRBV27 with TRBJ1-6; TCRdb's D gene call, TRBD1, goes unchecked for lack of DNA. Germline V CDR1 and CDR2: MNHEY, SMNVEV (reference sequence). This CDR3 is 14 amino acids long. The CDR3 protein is CASSRTGNNSPLHF.

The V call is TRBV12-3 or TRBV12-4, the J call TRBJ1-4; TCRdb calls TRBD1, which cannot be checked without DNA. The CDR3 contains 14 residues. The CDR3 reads CASSPGTDNEKLFF.

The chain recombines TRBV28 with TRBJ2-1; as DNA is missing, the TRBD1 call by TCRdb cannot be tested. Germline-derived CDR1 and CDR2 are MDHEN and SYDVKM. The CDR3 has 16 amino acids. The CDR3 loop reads CASSFPGQKTYNEQFF. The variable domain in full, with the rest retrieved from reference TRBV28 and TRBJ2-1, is DVKVTQSSRYLVKRTGEKVFLECVQDMDHENMFWYRQDPGLGLRLIYFSYDVKMKEKGDIPEGYSVSREKKERFSLILESASTNQTSMYLCASSFPGQKTYNEQFFGPGTRLTVL.

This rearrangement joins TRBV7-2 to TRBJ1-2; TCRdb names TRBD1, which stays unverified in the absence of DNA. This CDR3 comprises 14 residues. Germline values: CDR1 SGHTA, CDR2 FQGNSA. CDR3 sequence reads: CASSFTTGNYGYTF.

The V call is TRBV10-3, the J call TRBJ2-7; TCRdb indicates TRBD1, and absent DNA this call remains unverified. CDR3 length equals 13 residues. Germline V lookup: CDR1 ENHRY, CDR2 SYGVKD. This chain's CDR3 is CASLRGTGYEQYF.

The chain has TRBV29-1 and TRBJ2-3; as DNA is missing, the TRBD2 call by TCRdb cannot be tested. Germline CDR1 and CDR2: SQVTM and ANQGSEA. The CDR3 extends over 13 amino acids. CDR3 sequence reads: CSVGGRGTDTQYF.

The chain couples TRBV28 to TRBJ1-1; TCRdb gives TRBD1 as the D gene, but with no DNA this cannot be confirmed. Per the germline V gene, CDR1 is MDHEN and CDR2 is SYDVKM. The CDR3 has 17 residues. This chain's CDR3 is CASSVQTRGGWNTEAFF.

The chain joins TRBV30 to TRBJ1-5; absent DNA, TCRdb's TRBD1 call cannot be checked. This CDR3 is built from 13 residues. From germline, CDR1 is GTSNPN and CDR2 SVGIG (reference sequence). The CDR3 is CAFTGGGGQPQHF. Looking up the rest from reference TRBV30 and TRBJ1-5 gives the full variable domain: SQTIHQWPATLVQPVGSPLSLECTVEGTSNPNLYWYRQAAGRGLQLLFYSVGIGQISSEVPQNLSASRPQDRQFILSSKKLLLSDSGFYLCAFTGGGGQPQHFGDGTRLSIL.

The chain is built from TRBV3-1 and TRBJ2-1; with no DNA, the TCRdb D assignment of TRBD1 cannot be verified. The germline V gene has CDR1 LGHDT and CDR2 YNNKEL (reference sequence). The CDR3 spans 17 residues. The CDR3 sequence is CASSQVILGWGRNEQFF.

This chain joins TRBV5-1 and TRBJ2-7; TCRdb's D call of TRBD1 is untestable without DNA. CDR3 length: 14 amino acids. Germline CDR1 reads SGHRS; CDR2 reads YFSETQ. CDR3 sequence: CASSLYPAAYEQYF.

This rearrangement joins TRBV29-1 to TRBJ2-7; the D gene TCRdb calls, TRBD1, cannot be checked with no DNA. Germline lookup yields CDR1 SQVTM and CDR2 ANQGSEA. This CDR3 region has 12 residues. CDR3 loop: CSVGQASYEQYF.

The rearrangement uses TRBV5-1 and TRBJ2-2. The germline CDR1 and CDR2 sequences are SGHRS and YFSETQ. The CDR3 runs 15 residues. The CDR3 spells CASSLDGPNTGELFF.

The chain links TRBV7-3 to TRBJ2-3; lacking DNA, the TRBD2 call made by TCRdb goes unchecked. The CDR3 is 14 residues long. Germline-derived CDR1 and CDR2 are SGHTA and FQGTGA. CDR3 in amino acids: CASSFLPLPDTQYF.

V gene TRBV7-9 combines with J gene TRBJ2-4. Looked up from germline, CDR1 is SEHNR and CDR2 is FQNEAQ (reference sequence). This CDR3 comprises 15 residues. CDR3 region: CASSHGRIAKNIQYF.

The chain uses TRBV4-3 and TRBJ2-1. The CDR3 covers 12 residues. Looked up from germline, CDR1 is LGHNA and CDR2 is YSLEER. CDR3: CASSQAVGEQFF.

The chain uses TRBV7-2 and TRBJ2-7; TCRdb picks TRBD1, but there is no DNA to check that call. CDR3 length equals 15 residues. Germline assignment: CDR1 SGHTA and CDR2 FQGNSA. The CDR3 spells CASSLASRGQYEQYF.